What follows are 27 T cell receptor beta chains derived from one specimen sequenced in a study of T cells in localized non-small cell lung cancer. Assay used: immunoSEQ multiplex PCR; TCRdb lists only in-frame clones, some missing. Among tens of thousands of clones listed, around nine tenths were seen once. Sequenced material: peripheral blood, taken before any cancer treatment. The receptors shown here come from a woman aged 35 to 70 with stage I lung adenocarcinoma.

V is TRBV10-3 and J is TRBJ1-2, with 10 bases aligning to TRBD1. V gave up 0 bases and J gave up 0 bases; unmatched junction bases: 1. This CDR3 is built from 16 residues. Per the germline V gene, CDR1 is ENHRY and CDR2 is SYGVKD. The CDR3 loop reads CAISESGTGANYGYTF. The CDR3 nucleotides are TGTGCCATCAGTGAGTCGGGGACAGGGGCTAACTATGGCTACACCTTC.

The chain combines TRBV7-2 with TRBJ2-3, with a weak D call TRBD2 (7 bases). In germline, CDR1 is SGHTA, CDR2 FQGNSA. The CDR3 length is 16 residues. V lost 1 base and J 1 base, leaving 12 bases between the germline ends. The CDR3, as DNA: TGTGCCAGCAGCTTAGGTCTAGGGGGGGGCACAGATACGCAGTATTTT. Its translation is CASSLGLGGGTDTQYF.

The chain combines TRBV9 with TRBJ2-7; D perhaps matches TRBD1 (5 bases). This CDR3 contains 15 residues. Trimming pared 3 bases from V and 10 bases from J, leaving 23 bases between. The germline gives CDR1 SGDLS, CDR2 YYNGEE. The CDR3 region is CASSGQQDNDIRQYF. In DNA form, the CDR3 reads TGTGCCAGCAGCGGCCAGCAGGACAACGATATCCGTCAGTACTTC.

The J gene is TRBJ1-2, the V gene TRBV27, with D maybe TRBD1 (5 bases). Per the germline V gene, CDR1 is MNHEY and CDR2 is SMNVEV (reference sequence). The CDR3 consists of 13 residues. The V end lost 2 bases, the J end lost 4 bases, and 8 bases lay between the germline ends. CDR3 coding DNA: TGTGCCAGCAGTTTAAGACAGAGCTATGGCTACACCTTC. It is translated as CASSLRQSYGYTF.

The chain joins TRBV6-5 to TRBJ1-2; D gene uncertain. There are 14 residues in the CDR3. Trimming pared 5 bases from V and 4 bases from J, leaving 14 bases between. Germline lookup yields CDR1 MNHEY and CDR2 SVGAGI. CDR3 region: CASSPPDSSYGYTF. DNA of the CDR3: TGTGCCAGCAGTCCTCCGGATTCGAGCTATGGCTACACCTTC.

Here the CDR3 DNA reads TGTGCCAGCAGCTTGGGGAGGGACAGGTCGTCCTACAATGAGCAGTTCTTC. This codes for CASSLGRDRSSYNEQFF. The chain links TRBV5-6 to TRBJ2-1, with 8 bases fitting TRBD1. Germline V gene sequence: CDR1 SGHDT, CDR2 YYEEEE. V shed 0 bases, J shed 1 base, and the junction held 6 bases outside the gene matches. There are 17 residues in the CDR3. Supplemented by reference TRBV5-6 and TRBJ2-1, the full variable domain reads DAGVTQSPTHLIKTRGQQVTLRCSPKSGHDTVSWYQQALGQGPQFIFQYYEEEERQRGNFPDRFSGHQFPNYSSELNVNALLLGDSALYLCASSLGRDRSSYNEQFFGPGTRLTVL.

This clone has just a few counts. V gene TRBV18 combines with J gene TRBJ2-6; D is perhaps TRBD1 (5 bases). The CDR3 totals 15 residues. Trimming shortened V by 5 bases and J by 0 bases, and 8 bases separated the two germline ends. CDR1 is KGHSH, CDR2 LQKENI, per germline. The chain's CDR3 is CASSLQGSGANVLTF. In DNA, the CDR3 is TGTGCCAGCTCATTGCAGGGCTCTGGGGCCAACGTCCTGACTTTC.

The chain is built from TRBV5-6 and TRBJ2-7, with 11 bases matching TRBD1. This CDR3 spans 15 amino acids. The germline gives CDR1 SGHDT, CDR2 YYEEEE. V was pared by 0 bases and J by 9 bases, with 8 bases of the junction left unmatched. The CDR3 reads CASSLGGTGGNGQYF. The CDR3 coding sequence is TGTGCCAGCAGCTTGGGAGGGACAGGGGGGAACGGGCAGTACTTC.

V and J are TRBV6-1 and TRBJ2-1; no firm D call. With 4 bases removed from V and 2 bases from J, the gap between germline ends came to 12 bases. Germline V gene lookup returns CDR1 MNHNS and CDR2 SASEGT. The CDR3 extends over 15 amino acids. CDR3 nucleotides: TGTGCCAGCAGTGCCGCTCGGGTTCCCTACAATGAGCAGTTCTTC. Protein: CASSAARVPYNEQFF.

The chain uses TRBV9 and TRBJ2-3, with D possibly matching TRBD2 (6 bases). V lost 3 bases to trimming and J lost 1 base, with 24 bases between them. Germline CDR1 and CDR2: SGDLS and YYNGEE. This CDR3 region has 19 residues. This chain's CDR3 is CASSGGKATLRRGTDTQYF. The DNA for the CDR3 is TGTGCCAGCAGCGGTGGCAAGGCCACGCTAAGGAGGGGCACAGATACGCAGTATTTT.

This clone has only a few counts. The rearrangement joins TRBV6-5 to TRBJ1-2; the match to TRBD1 covers 7 bases. The CDR3 extends over 15 amino acids. After removal of 6 bases from V and 4 bases from J, the junction contained 11 bases not matched to a gene. Germline values: CDR1 MNHEY, CDR2 SVGAGI. CDR3 sequence (DNA): TGTGCCAGCAGCCGACCTTCGACAGGGATCTATGGCTACACCTTC. It codes for CASSRPSTGIYGYTF.

The table lists this clone with a count of one. The J gene is TRBJ2-6, the V gene TRBV21-1; TRBD1 is the table's D call and was not checked against the DNA. TRBV21-1 is listed as a pseudogene. The CDR3 has 18 amino acids. CDR3 nucleotides: TGTGCCAGCGCCCGACAACGACAGGTGAGCTCTGGGGCCAACGTCCTGACTTTC. Amino acid sequence: CASARQRQVSSGANVLTF.

J is TRBJ1-5 and V is TRBV28, with 7 positions matching TRBD1. The CDR3 spans 16 residues. Germline V gene data show CDR1 as MDHEN and CDR2 as SYDVKM. The V and J ends lost 7 bases and 0 bases, in that order; junction bases with no gene match: 9. The CDR3 region is CASKLTGQYSNQPQHF. DNA for the CDR3: TGTGCCAGCAAACTTACGGGACAGTATAGCAATCAGCCCCAGCATTTT.

This chain connects TRBV29-1 to TRBJ2-7; D is unresolved. V was cut by 4 bases and J by 4 bases, with 14 bases left in between. Germline assignment: CDR1 SQVTM and CDR2 ANQGSEA. The CDR3 covers 13 residues. The CDR3 region has the DNA TGCAGCGTTGTAACGGTTGGAAAATACGAGCAGTACTTC. Its translation is CSVVTVGKYEQYF.

This chain connects TRBV19 to TRBJ1-1; D might be TRBD1 (5 bases). Germline-derived CDR1 and CDR2 are LNHDA and SQIVND (reference sequence). The CDR3 covers 15 residues. V was cut by 6 bases and J by 1 base, with 15 bases left in between. The CDR3 bases are TGTGCCAGTAGGTACAGGTATATAAAGAACACTGAAGCTTTCTTT. The encoded protein is CASRYRYIKNTEAFF.

This clone was seen just once. The J gene is TRBJ1-2, the V gene TRBV10-3; possible D gene TRBD1, 6 bases. The CDR3 is 14 residues long. Trimming took 0 bases from V and 8 from J, leaving 13 bases between them. In germline, CDR1 is ENHRY, CDR2 SYGVKD. The CDR3 bases are TGTGCCATCAGTGAGTCGAGAGGGGGAGAAGGCTACACCTTC. Translated, it gives CAISESRGGEGYTF.

V usage is TRBV12-5 and J usage is TRBJ1-5; 10 nucleotides line up with TRBD1. Trimming removed 5 bases from V and 15 bases from J; junction bases left unmatched: 7. The CDR3 length is 12 residues. CDR1 is LGHNT, CDR2 FRNRAP, per germline. The CDR3 nucleotides read TGTGCTAGTGGTACTGGGACAGGGGAATTGCATTTT. Amino acid sequence: CASGTGTGELHF.

The CDR3 spells CASSLGGVYKNTIYF. Written as DNA, the CDR3 is TGTGCCAGCAGCTTGGGGGGCGTCTATAAAAACACCATATATTTT. The gene calls are TRBV5-6 and TRBJ1-3; tentative D call: TRBD1 (5 bases). V gave up 0 bases and J gave up 6 bases, with 13 bases separating them. The V gene's germline CDR1 is SGHDT and CDR2 YYEEEE. CDR3 length: 15 residues.

This clone was found once. V gene TRBV10-3 combines with J gene TRBJ2-3; no firm D call. This CDR3 has 13 residues. CDR1 and CDR2 (germline): ENHRY, SYGVKD. V lost 2 bases to trimming and J lost 0 bases, with 3 bases between them. This chain's CDR3 is CAISEGSTDTQYF. The CDR3 DNA follows: TGTGCCATCAGTGAGGGCAGCACAGATACGCAGTATTTT.

This rearrangement joins TRBV4-2 to TRBJ1-5; D is uncertain. Germline V gives CDR1 LGHNA, CDR2 YNFKEQ. Trimming cost V 0 bases and J 1 base, with 7 bases left between them. The CDR3 loop spans 15 amino acids. The CDR3 DNA reads as TGTGCCAGCAGCCAAGATCTCTTAAGCAATCAGCCCCAGCATTTT. It codes for CASSQDLLSNQPQHF.

The chain carries TRBV5-4 and TRBJ2-5; 7 bases are shared with TRBD2. Looked up from germline, CDR1 is SGHNT and CDR2 is YYREEE (reference sequence). The CDR3 is made up of 16 amino acids. V dropped 1 base and J dropped 1; count of bases not matched to a gene: 7. CDR3 in DNA: TGTGCCAGCAGCTTGTCTAGCGGAGTGATCCAAGAGACCCAGTACTTC. Protein product: CASSLSSGVIQETQYF. The whole variable domain, remainder taken from reference TRBV5-4 and TRBJ2-5, is ETGVTQSPTHLIKTRGQQVTLRCSSQSGHNTVSWYQQALGQGPQFIFQYYREEENGRGNFPPRFSGLQFPNYSSELNVNALELDDSALYLCASSLSSGVIQETQYFGPGTRLLVL.

The CDR3 coding sequence is TGTGCCAGCCGGTACAGGGGCCCGACCTACGACGAGCAGTACTTC. Its protein is CASRYRGPTYDEQYF. J is TRBJ2-7 and V is TRBV6-5; the match to TRBD1 covers 7 bases. CDR1 is MNHEY, CDR2 SVGAGI, per germline. The CDR3 is 15 residues long. V shed 8 bases, J shed 5 bases, and the junction held 15 bases outside the gene matches.

This sequence joins TRBV11-3 and TRBJ2-3; D is unclear. Trimming left V 5 bases short and J 0 bases short, with 3 bases between. CDR1 is SGHNT and CDR2 is YENEEA in the germline V gene. The CDR3 loop spans 12 amino acids. This CDR3 is CASSLSTDTQYF. CDR3 nucleotide sequence: TGTGCCAGCAGCCTAAGCACAGATACGCAGTATTTT. Based on the CDR3 plus reference TRBV11-3 and TRBJ2-3, the full variable domain is EAGVVQSPRYKIIEKKQPVAFWCNPISGHNTLYWYLQNLGQGPELLIRYENEEAVDDSQLPKDRFSAERLKGVDSTLKIQPAELGDSAVYLCASSLSTDTQYFGPGTRLTVL.

The V gene is TRBV6-1, the J gene TRBJ2-5; D is unresolved. V was cut by 2 bases and J by 6 bases, with 19 bases left in between. The CDR3 runs to 16 residues. Germline-derived CDR1 and CDR2 are MNHNS and SASEGT. The CDR3 nucleotides are TGTGCCAGCAGTGAATGGCCCCCGGCGCTACAGAAGACCCAGTACTTC. Its translation is CASSEWPPALQKTQYF.

V is TRBV10-3 and J is TRBJ2-3; D remains unclear. Germline assignment: CDR1 ENHRY and CDR2 SYGVKD. The CDR3 contains 13 residues. V was shortened by 3 bases and J by 4 bases, with 8 bases between the two germline ends. The CDR3 coding sequence is TGTGCCATCAGTGACGCCACGGCAGATACGCAGTATTTT. Its translation: CAISDATADTQYF.

A few counts support this clone. The rearrangement uses TRBV4-3 and TRBJ2-3; 8 bases are a match to TRBD2. Germline loops: CDR1 LGHNA, CDR2 YSLEER. This CDR3 is built from 20 residues. Trimming at V came to 0 bases and at J to 4 bases, leaving 18 bases not matched to a gene. The CDR3 loop is CASSQEARGGGFLRADTQYF. In DNA form, the CDR3 reads TGCGCCAGCAGCCAAGAAGCTCGGGGCGGGGGGTTCCTGAGGGCAGATACGCAGTATTTT.

The chain carries TRBV7-3 and TRBJ2-3; D uncertain. V was shortened by 0 bases and J by 4 bases, with 5 bases between the two germline ends. The CDR3 totals 13 residues. The germline gives CDR1 SGHTA, CDR2 FQGTGA. The CDR3 reads CASSLTRADTQYF. In DNA, the CDR3 is TGTGCCAGCAGCTTAACACGGGCAGATACGCAGTATTTT.